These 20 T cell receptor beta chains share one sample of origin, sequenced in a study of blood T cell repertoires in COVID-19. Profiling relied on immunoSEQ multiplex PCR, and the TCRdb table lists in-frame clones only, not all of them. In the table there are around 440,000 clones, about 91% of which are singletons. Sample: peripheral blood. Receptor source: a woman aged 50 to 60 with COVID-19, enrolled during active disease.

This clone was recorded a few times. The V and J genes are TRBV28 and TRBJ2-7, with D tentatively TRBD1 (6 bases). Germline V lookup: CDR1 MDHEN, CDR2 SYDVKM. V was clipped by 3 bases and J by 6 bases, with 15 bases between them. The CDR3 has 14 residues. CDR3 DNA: TGTGCCAGCAGTTTCGGGACATTCACCGGCGAGCAGTACTTC. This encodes CASSFGTFTGEQYF.

CDR3 DNA: TGTGCCAGCAGCCGGACAGCGGGGTCAACAGATACGCAGTATTTT. This codes for CASSRTAGSTDTQYF. The rearrangement joins TRBV7-6 to TRBJ2-3; tentative D call: TRBD2 (7 bases). CDR3 length: 15 residues. Germline values: CDR1 SGHVS, CDR2 FNYEAQ. The ends were cut back, 5 bases at V and 3 bases at J, with 15 bases in the middle. The variable domain in full, with the rest retrieved from reference TRBV7-6 and TRBJ2-3, is GAGVSQSPRYKVTKRGQDVALRCDPISGHVSLYWYRQALGQGPEFLTYFNYEAQQDKSGLPNDRFSAERPEGSISTLTIQRTEQRDSAMYRCASSRTAGSTDTQYFGPGTRLTVL.

DNA for the CDR3: TGCGCCAGCAGTGAGAGGGGGCTTCACTATGGCTACACCTTC. Protein: CASSERGLHYGYTF. This chain joins TRBV10-2 and TRBJ1-2; 7 positions agree with TRBD1. This CDR3 has 14 amino acids. The trim removed 2 bases at V and 3 bases at J, leaving 3 bases unmatched. CDR1 WSHSY and CDR2 SAAADI come from the germline V gene.

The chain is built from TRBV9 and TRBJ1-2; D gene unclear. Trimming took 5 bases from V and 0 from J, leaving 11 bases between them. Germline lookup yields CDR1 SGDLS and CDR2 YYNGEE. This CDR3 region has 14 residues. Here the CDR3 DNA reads TGTGCCAGCAGTGCCTCGGGTTCTAACTATGGCTACACCTTC. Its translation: CASSASGSNYGYTF.

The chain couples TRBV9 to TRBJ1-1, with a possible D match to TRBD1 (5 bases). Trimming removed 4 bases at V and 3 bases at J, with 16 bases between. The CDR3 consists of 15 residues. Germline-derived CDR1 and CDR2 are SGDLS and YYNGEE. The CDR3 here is CASSPGRGDDTEAFF. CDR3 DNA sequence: TGTGCCAGCAGCCCCGGGCGGGGGGATGACACTGAAGCTTTCTTT.

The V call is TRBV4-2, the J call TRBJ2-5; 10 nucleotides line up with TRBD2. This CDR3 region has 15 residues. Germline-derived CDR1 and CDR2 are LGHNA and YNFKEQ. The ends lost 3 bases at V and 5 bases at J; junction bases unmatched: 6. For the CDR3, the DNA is TGTGCCAGCAGCCATAATAGCGGGGGGCGGGAGACCCAGTACTTC. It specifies CASSHNSGGRETQYF.

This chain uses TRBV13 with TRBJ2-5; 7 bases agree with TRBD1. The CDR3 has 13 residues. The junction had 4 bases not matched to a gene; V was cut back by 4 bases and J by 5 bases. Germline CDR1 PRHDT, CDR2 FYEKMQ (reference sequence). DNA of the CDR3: TGTGCCAGCAGCTCGGGACAGCGCGAGACCCAGTACTTC. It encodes CASSSGQRETQYF.

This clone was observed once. The CDR3 loop is CASSSATGATLEAFF. The CDR3 nucleotides are TGTGCCAGCAGCTCCGCGACAGGGGCCACTTTAGAAGCTTTCTTT. This chain joins TRBV5-4 and TRBJ1-1; 8 bases map to TRBD1. The germline gives CDR1 SGHNT, CDR2 YYREEE (reference sequence). Unmatched junction bases numbered 12, after V lost 3 bases and J lost 8 bases. CDR3 length: 15 amino acids.

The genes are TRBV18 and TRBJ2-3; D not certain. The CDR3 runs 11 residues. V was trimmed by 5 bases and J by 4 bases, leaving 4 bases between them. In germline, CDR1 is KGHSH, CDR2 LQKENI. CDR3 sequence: CASSAADTQYF. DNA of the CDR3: TGTGCCAGCTCAGCGGCAGATACGCAGTATTTT.

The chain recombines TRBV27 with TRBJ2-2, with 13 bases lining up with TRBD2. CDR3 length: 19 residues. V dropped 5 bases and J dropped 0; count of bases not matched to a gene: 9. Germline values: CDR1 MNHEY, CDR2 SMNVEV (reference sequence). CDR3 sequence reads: CASSGRLGTSGTNTGELFF. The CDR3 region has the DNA TGTGCCAGCAGTGGACGACTTGGGACTAGCGGGACGAACACCGGGGAGCTGTTTTTT.

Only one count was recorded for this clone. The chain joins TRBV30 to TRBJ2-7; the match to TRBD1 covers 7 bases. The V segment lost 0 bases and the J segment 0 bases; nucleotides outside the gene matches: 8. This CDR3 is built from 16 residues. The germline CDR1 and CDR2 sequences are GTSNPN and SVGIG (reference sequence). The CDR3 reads CAWSVLVGGPSYEQYF. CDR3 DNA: TGTGCCTGGAGTGTACTGGTAGGGGGCCCCTCCTACGAGCAGTACTTC.

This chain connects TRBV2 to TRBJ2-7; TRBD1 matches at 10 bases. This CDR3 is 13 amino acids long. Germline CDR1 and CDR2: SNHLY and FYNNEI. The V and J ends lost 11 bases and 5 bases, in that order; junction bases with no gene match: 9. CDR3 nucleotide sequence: TGTGCCGGGGGGACAGGGGAGAAAGACGAGCAGTACTTC. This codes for CAGGTGEKDEQYF.

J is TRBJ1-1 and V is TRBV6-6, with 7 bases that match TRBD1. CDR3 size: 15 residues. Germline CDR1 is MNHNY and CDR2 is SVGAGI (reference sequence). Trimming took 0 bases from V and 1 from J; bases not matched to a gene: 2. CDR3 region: CASSYSGTANTEAFF. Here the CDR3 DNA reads TGTGCCAGCAGTTACTCCGGGACAGCGAACACTGAAGCTTTCTTT.

The CDR3 here is CASSSGGSMNTEAFF. CDR3 in DNA: TGTGCCAGCAGCTCAGGGGGATCAATGAACACTGAAGCTTTCTTT. This chain uses TRBV7-9 with TRBJ1-1; TRBD1 aligns across 7 bases. Germline CDR1 is SEHNR and CDR2 is FQNEAQ (reference sequence). Trimming at V came to 4 bases and at J to 0 bases, leaving 5 bases not matched to a gene. The CDR3 contains 15 residues.

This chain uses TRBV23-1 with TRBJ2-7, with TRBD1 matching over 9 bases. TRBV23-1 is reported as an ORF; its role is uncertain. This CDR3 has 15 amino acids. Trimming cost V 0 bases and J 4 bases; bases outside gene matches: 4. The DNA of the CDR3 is TGCGCCAGCAGTCAATCCGGGACAGGGAGGTACGAGCAGTACTTC. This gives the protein CASSQSGTGRYEQYF.

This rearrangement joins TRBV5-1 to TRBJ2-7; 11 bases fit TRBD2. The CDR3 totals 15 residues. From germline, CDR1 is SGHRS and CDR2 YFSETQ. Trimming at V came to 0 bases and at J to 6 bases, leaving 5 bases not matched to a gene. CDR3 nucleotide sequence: TGCGCCAGCAGCTTGGTATTAGCGGGGGGGTCCGAGCAGTACTTC. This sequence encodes CASSLVLAGGSEQYF.

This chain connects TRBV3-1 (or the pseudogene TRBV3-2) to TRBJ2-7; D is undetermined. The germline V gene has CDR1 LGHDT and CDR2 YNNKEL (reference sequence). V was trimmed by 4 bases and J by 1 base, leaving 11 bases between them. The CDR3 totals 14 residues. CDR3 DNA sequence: TGTGCCAGCAGCCCCCGGGTGGGTTCCTACGAGCAGTACTTC. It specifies CASSPRVGSYEQYF.

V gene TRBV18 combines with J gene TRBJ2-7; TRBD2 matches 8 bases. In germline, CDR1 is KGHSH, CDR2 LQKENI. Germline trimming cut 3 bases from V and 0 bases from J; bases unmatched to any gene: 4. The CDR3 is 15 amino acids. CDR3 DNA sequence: TGTGCCAGCTCACCTATAGCGGGGAGCTCCTACGAGCAGTACTTC. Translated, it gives CASSPIAGSSYEQYF.

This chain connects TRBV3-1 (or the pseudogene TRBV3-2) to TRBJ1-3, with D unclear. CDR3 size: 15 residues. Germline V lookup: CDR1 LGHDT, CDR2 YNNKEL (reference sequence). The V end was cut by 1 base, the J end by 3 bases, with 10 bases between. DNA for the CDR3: TGTGCCAGCAGCCAAGTCATGGTCGGTGGAAACACCATATATTTT. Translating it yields CASSQVMVGGNTIYF.

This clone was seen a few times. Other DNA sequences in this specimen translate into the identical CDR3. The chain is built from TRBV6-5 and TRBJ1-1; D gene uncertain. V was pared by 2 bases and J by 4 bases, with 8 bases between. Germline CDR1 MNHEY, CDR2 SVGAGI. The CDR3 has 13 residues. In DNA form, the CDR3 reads TGTGCCAGCAGTTACGGTCGAGGCACTGAAGCTTTCTTT. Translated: CASSYGRGTEAFF.